These T cell receptor beta chains were read from a single sample in a study of blood T cell repertoires in COVID-19. Repertoires were generated with immunoSEQ multiplex PCR, while TCRdb's copy carries only in-frame clones and drops some. The data contain roughly 150,000 clones, approximately 91% of them singletons. The sequencing sample was made of peripheral blood. All receptors derive from a man aged 18 to 30 with acute or convalescent COVID-19. Both conserved end residues are part of each CDR3. D genes are given only for firm matches. Size is omitted from some rows. Given values are once, few, many or a class for expanded clones.

j_gene | v_gene | abundance | d_gene | CDR3nt | CDR3aa
TRBJ1-4 | TRBV15 | - | TRBD1 | TGTGCCACCAGCAGAGAAGGGGGCGAGGAAAAACTGTTTTTT | CATSREGGEEKLFF
TRBJ1-1 | TRBV5-5 | - | TRBD1 | TGTGCCAGCAGCTTTATCGGACAGGGGAGCACTGAAGCTTTCTTT | CASSFIGQGSTEAFF
TRBJ2-7 | TRBV7-9 | - | - | TGTGCCAGCGGGGCAGGGAAGGTTTACGAGCAGTACTTC | CASGAGKVYEQYF
TRBJ2-1 | TRBV7-9 | once | TRBD2 | TGTGCCAGCAGCTTAGCGCGACTAGCCCACAATGAGCAGTTCTTC | CASSLARLAHNEQFF
TRBJ1-4 | TRBV25-1 | - | - | TGTGCCAGCAGTGCAAGCAGGCAGGGGCTCGAAAAACTGTTTTTT | CASSASRQGLEKLFF
TRBJ1-2 | TRBV5-8 | - | - | TGTGCCAGCAGCACCTGGACAGCAACCTATGGCTACACCTTC | CASSTWTATYGYTF
TRBJ1-5 | TRBV19 | - | - | TGTGCCAGTTCGAGGTCAGGGGCGGAGCAGCCCCAGCATTTT | CASSRSGAEQPQHF
TRBJ1-1 | TRBV23-1 | - | - | TGCGCCAGCAGTCAATCGGCAGGATCAGACACTGAAGCTTTCTTT | CASSQSAGSDTEAFF
TRBJ2-3 | TRBV28 | - | TRBD2 | TGTGCCAGCAGTCTACCGCTAAGCGGGGTGGGCACAGATACGCAGTATTTT | CASSLPLSGVGTDTQYF
TRBJ2-2 | TRBV6-2/TRBV6-3 | - | - | TGTGCCAGCAGTTACCAGGGTTGGACCGGGGAGCTGTTTTTT | CASSYQGWTGELFF
TRBJ1-3 | TRBV9 | few | - | TGTGCCAGCAGCGGAAGAGATCGGTCTGGAAACACCATATATTTT | CASSGRDRSGNTIYF
TRBJ2-7 | TRBV5-1 | - | - | TGCGCCAGCAGCCCACAGGGTATCCTTACAGGGTACGAGCAGTACTTC | CASSPQGILTGYEQYF
TRBJ2-7 | TRBV5-1 | - | - | TGCGCCAGCAGCTCCCTTAAGAGCGGCTCCTACGAGCAGTACTTC | CASSSLKSGSYEQYF
TRBJ1-1 | TRBV27 | once | - | TGTGCCAGCAGTTCGGGGGTTGGAGCTTTCTTT | CASSSGVGAFF
TRBJ1-1 | TRBV2 | - | - | TGTGCCAGCAGTGAAAGCGGTCAGCCGAACACTGAAGCTTTCTTT | CASSESGQPNTEAFF
TRBJ1-1 | TRBV3-1/TRBV3-2 | - | TRBD1 | TGTGCCAGCAGCCAACAGGACAGGTCCACTGAAGCTTTCTTT | CASSQQDRSTEAFF
TRBJ2-3 | TRBV7-9 | - | - | TGTGCCAGCAGCCGTACAGGTCTTCAAGTGGATACGCAGTATTTT | CASSRTGLQVDTQYF
TRBJ2-7 | TRBV5-1 | once | TRBD1 | TGCGCCAGCAGCTCTGACAGGGGGCAATGGGAGCAGTACTTC | CASSSDRGQWEQYF
TRBJ2-2 | TRBV19 | - | - | TGTGCCAGTAGTTTGAGGGACAGCGGGGGGGAGCTGTTTTTT | CASSLRDSGGELFF
TRBJ2-7 | TRBV30 | once | TRBD2 | TGTGCCTGGAGTGGTCCGGCTAGCGGGATCTTCTCCTACGAGCAGTACTTC | CAWSGPASGIFSYEQYF
TRBJ1-5 | TRBV28 | - | - | TGTGCCAGCAGTTCCAACACGCAGCCCCAGCATTTT | CASSSNTQPQHF
TRBJ2-7 | TRBV9 | once | TRBD1 | TGTGCCAGCAGCGTCCGGGGACAGGGGTACGAGCAGTACTTC | CASSVRGQGYEQYF
TRBJ1-5 | TRBV19 | many | - | TGTGCCAGTAGTATAGGGGCAGGATATAGCAATCAGCCCCAGCATTTT | CASSIGAGYSNQPQHF
TRBJ2-1 | TRBV19 | - | TRBD2 | TGTGCCAGTAGTCCCGGGACTAGCGGGGGGTCCAATGAGCAGTTCTTC | CASSPGTSGGSNEQFF
TRBJ2-1 | TRBV6-4 | - | TRBD2 | TGTGCCAGCAGTCGGACTAGCGGGGGGTACAATGAGCAGTTCTTC | CASSRTSGGYNEQFF
TRBJ1-6 | TRBV19 | - | TRBD1 | TGTGCCAGTAGTAGGGGACAGCCCAATTCACCCCTCCACTTT | CASSRGQPNSPLHF
TRBJ1-3 | TRBV6-5 | - | TRBD1 | TGTGCCAGCAGTTACTCAGGGGGCTCCTCTGGAAACACCATATATTTT | CASSYSGGSSGNTIYF
TRBJ2-5 | TRBV5-1 | - | - | TGCGCCAGCAGTCAACAGGGGGGGGAGACCCAGTACTTC | CASSQQGGETQYF
TRBJ1-2 | TRBV3-1/TRBV3-2 | - | TRBD1 | TGTGCCAGCAGCCCCCGGACAGGGGGTGACTATGGCTACACCTTC | CASSPRTGGDYGYTF
TRBJ1-1 | TRBV14 | - | - | TGTGCCAGCAGCCAAGGGAGCATGACGAACACTGAAGCTTTCTTT | CASSQGSMTNTEAFF
TRBJ1-1 | TRBV19 | - | - | TGTGCCAGTAGTAACCGGGGGGACACTGAAGCTTTCTTT | CASSNRGDTEAFF
TRBJ1-5 | TRBV19 | - | - | TGTGCCAGTAGTACAACAGTGTATAGCAATCAGCCCCAGCATTTT | CASSTTVYSNQPQHF
TRBJ1-2 | TRBV5-1 | - | TRBD1 | TGCGCCAGCAGCGGGGGACAGATCCTTGATGGCTACACCTTC | CASSGGQILDGYTF
TRBJ2-2 | TRBV10-1 | - | - | TGCGCCAGCAGTGAGCGGCAGGGCGGCGGGGAGCTGTTTTTT | CASSERQGGGELFF
TRBJ1-3 | TRBV4-1 | - | TRBD1 | TGCGCCAGCAGCATCCCGACAGGGATGAAAAACACCATATATTTT | CASSIPTGMKNTIYF
TRBJ1-5 | TRBV6-1 | - | TRBD1 | TGTGCCAGCAGTGATGGACTGACAGGGGAAACGGAGGGCAATCAGCCCCAGCATTTT | CASSDGLTGETEGNQPQHF
TRBJ1-4 | TRBV18 | - | TRBD1 | TGTGCCAGCTCGCTAACAGGGGATGGGGAAAAACTGTTTTTT | CASSLTGDGEKLFF
TRBJ1-2 | TRBV11-2 | - | - | TGTGCCAGCAGCTTCTACCTCGGACAGCCCTATGGCTACACCTTC | CASSFYLGQPYGYTF
TRBJ1-1 | TRBV9 | - | - | TGTGCCAGCAGCGCCCTACAGGGACTGAACACTGAAGCTTTCTTT | CASSALQGLNTEAFF
TRBJ2-7 | TRBV27 | - | - | TGTGCCAGCCGGCGGGTCGACCCTTCTGACGAGCAGTACTTC | CASRRVDPSDEQYF
TRBJ2-1 | TRBV7-8 | - | TRBD1 | TGTGCCAGCAGCCGCCGGGACAGGGGGCCGACCTACAATGAGCAGTTCTTC | CASSRRDRGPTYNEQFF
TRBJ1-2 | TRBV12-3/TRBV12-4 | - | TRBD1 | TGTGCCAGCAGTTCGGGACAGCTGCATGGCTACACCTTC | CASSSGQLHGYTF
TRBJ2-7 | TRBV5-1 | once | - | TGCGCCAGCAGCCACCTACCCCGGGAAGAGCAGTACTTC | CASSHLPREEQYF
TRBJ2-1 | TRBV4-2 | - | - | TGTGCCAGCAGCCAAACCCTAGAGAACCCGAGGTACAATGAGCAGTTCTTC | CASSQTLENPRYNEQFF
TRBJ1-4 | TRBV6-6 | - | - | TGTGCCGTCACGGTTCAGGGCAATAATGAAAAACTGTTTTTT | CAVTVQGNNEKLFF
TRBJ2-7 | TRBV19 | - | TRBD1 | TGTGCCAGTAGTAGTCGGACAGGGGGCTACGAGCAGTACTTC | CASSSRTGGYEQYF